Many counts were recorded for the clone carrying this TCR beta chain. The sample comes from a study of T-cell reconstitution after alpha-beta-depleted transplantation in children. Researchers prepared the TCRbeta library using unique molecular identifiers, the study reports. Each CDR3 protein is one row after TCRdb ran MiXCR on the PCR reads. Of about 690,000 distinct CDR3 sequences listed, roughly 17% are singletons. Source: PBMCs from the stem cell graft donor, taken from the stem cell graft. This TCR was sampled from a human donor who donated a stem cell graft to a child with acute myeloid leukemia.

The CDR3 loop is CASSFPLNEQFF. The CDR3, as DNA: TGTGCCAGCAGCTTTCCCCTCAATGAGCAGTTCTTC. V and J are TRBV7-8 and TRBJ2-1; D is unclear. The germline V gene encodes CDR1 SGHVS and CDR2 FQNEAQ. The V gene lost 3 bases and the J gene lost 6 bases, with 6 bases spanning the gap. This CDR3 contains 12 residues.